The table lists the clone carrying this TCR beta chain with a count of one. The CDR3 totals 15 residues. Looked up from germline, CDR1 is SNHLY and CDR2 is FYNNEI. Losses at the gene ends were 2 bases for V and 6 bases for J; bases not matched to a gene: 4. The data originate from a study of glioma-infiltrating T cells after dendritic cell vaccination. The method was immunoSEQ multiplex PCR; TCRdb's version includes in-frame clones alone and lacks a portion of them. The table includes more than 100,000 clones, roughly 76% detected once. This receptor was obtained from a human donor with glioblastoma. The sequenced sample was blood, obtained before dendritic cell vaccination. The chain carries TRBV2 and TRBJ1-6; TRBD1 agrees at 7 bases. CDR3 nucleotides: TGTGCCAGCAGTGAATTGTCAGGGGGTAATTCACCCCTCCACTTT. Its translation: CASSELSGGNSPLHF.